This is a list of T cell receptor beta chains from one sample in a study of T cells in Graves' hyperthyroidism and ophthalmopathy. TCRdb ran MiXCR on the multiplex PCR reads and lists one entry per CDR3 protein. The sample has fewer than 650,000 distinct CDR3 sequences, about 14% seen once. The sequencing input was blood. The origin of the receptors is a woman in her 30s with Graves' hyperthyroidism that later progressed to Graves' ophthalmopathy. The CDR3 runs from the conserved cysteine through the conserved F or W. D genes are given only for firm matches. Rows give clone size only sometimes, using once, few, many, or a class for an expanded clone.

v_gene	abundance	j_gene	d_gene	CDR3nt	CDR3aa
TRBV2	.	TRBJ2-3	TRBD2	TGTGCCAGCAACCCCCCTACTAGCGGAAGCGCGGATACGCAGTATTTT	CASNPPTSGSADTQYF
TRBV4-2	.	TRBJ2-1	TRBD2	TGTGCCAGCAGCTGGGGGGGGAGTATCGTTAACAATGAGCAGTTCTTC	CASSWGGSIVNNEQFF
TRBV7-9	many	TRBJ2-3	.	TGTGCCAGCAAGGGATCTCGATCCACAGATACGCAGTATTTT	CASKGSRSTDTQYF
TRBV11-2	many	TRBJ2-1	.	TGTGCCAGCACCCACGCGTGGAGCTCCTACAATGAGCAGTTCTTC	CASTHAWSSYNEQFF
TRBV12-3/TRBV12-4	many	TRBJ2-3	TRBD2	TGTGCCAGCAGCCCTCTAGCGGCTAGCACAGATACGCAGTATTTT	CASSPLAASTDTQYF
TRBV11-3	many	TRBJ2-1	TRBD2	TGTGCCAGCAGCTCTGGGGGACTAGCGTCTAAGCAGTTCTTC	CASSSGGLASKQFF
TRBV6-6	many	TRBJ1-2	.	TGTGCCAGCAGTTACTCCAGAACCAACTATGGCTACACCTTC	CASSYSRTNYGYTF
TRBV18	few	TRBJ2-7	.	TGTGCCAGCTACGCCGACGGTTACGAGCAGTACTTC	CASYADGYEQYF
TRBV11-2	many	TRBJ1-3	.	TGTGCCAGCAGCTTAGGCAGGGTCTCTGGAAACACCATATATTTT	CASSLGRVSGNTIYF
TRBV2	many	TRBJ2-7	.	TGTGCCAGCAGTGAAGCAGACAACTACGAGCAGTACTTC	CASSEADNYEQYF
TRBV5-1	once	TRBJ1-1	TRBD1	TGCGCCAGCAGCTTTGGGGGACAGGGAATGAACACTGAAGCTTCCTTT	CASSFGGQGMNTEASF
TRBV27	many	TRBJ1-6	.	TGTGCCAGCAGCCCAGAGCGCCGTTCACCCCTCCACTTT	CASSPERRSPLHF
TRBV20-1	many	TRBJ2-7	TRBD2	TGCAGTGCTAGTTCCGACGGGGGGAGCTCCTACGAGCAGTACTTC	CSASSDGGSSYEQYF
TRBV20-1	few	TRBJ2-6	.	TGCAGTGCAAGGATCTCTGGGGCCAACGTCCTGACTTTC	CSARISGANVLTF
TRBV5-1	many	TRBJ1-6	TRBD1	TGCGCCAGCAGCGCAACCGGGACAGTGGGGAATTCACCCCTCCACTTT	CASSATGTVGNSPLHF
TRBV2	many	TRBJ1-4	.	TGTGCCAGCAGTTTACGGACGGGGGGTAGTGAAAAACTGTTTTTT	CASSLRTGGSEKLFF
TRBV6-1	many	TRBJ2-2	.	TGTGCCAGCGGTTCCGGGGAGCTGTTTTTT	CASGSGELFF
TRBV7-9	.	TRBJ1-2	.	TGTGCCAGCAGCTTAGAGGGATGGGGCTACACCTTC	CASSLEGWGYTF
TRBV7-8	many	TRBJ1-1	.	TGTGCCAGCAGCTTAGGCGCGCAGAACACTGAAGCTTTCTTT	CASSLGAQNTEAFF
TRBV24-1	many	TRBJ1-1	.	TGTGCCACAGATGGACCGCGGAACACTGAAGCTTTCTTT	CATDGPRNTEAFF
TRBV29-1	many	TRBJ2-2	TRBD1	TGCAGCGTTCGCCGGGACAGGGACACCGGGGAGCTGTTTTTT	CSVRRDRDTGELFF
TRBV20-1	many	TRBJ2-7	.	TGCAGTGCTAGAGAGAGCGCATCCTACGAGCAGTACTTC	CSARESASYEQYF
TRBV7-9	.	TRBJ2-7	.	TGTGCCAGCAGCTTAGACAGGGAGGACGAGCAGTACTTC	CASSLDREDEQYF
TRBV2	many	TRBJ1-4	TRBD1	TGTGCCAGCAGTCCGGGACAGGGAGGAAAACTGTTTTTT	CASSPGQGGKLFF
TRBV12-3/TRBV12-4	many	TRBJ2-6	.	TGTGCCAGCAGTTTAGCGAGTACAGGGCACTCTGGGGCCAACGTCCTGACTTTC	CASSLASTGHSGANVLTF
TRBV10-3	many	TRBJ2-1	TRBD2	TGTGCCATCAGGAATGGGACTAGCGGGAGAGTTGAGCAGTTCTTC	CAIRNGTSGRVEQFF
TRBV11-2	many	TRBJ1-1	TRBD1	TGTGCCAGCAGCGCCTCCACAGGGGTCACTGAAGCTTTCTTT	CASSASTGVTEAFF
TRBV28	many	TRBJ1-2	.	TGTGCCAGCAGGAACTATCCAGGCAGTTCAGGATACACCTTC	CASRNYPGSSGYTF
TRBV27	.	TRBJ1-1	.	TGTGCCAGCGGTATGCCGCCGAACACTGAAGCTTTCTTT	CASGMPPNTEAFF
TRBV7-8	many	TRBJ2-2	.	TGTGCCAGCAGCCAGCTACAGGGTACCGGGGAGCTGTTTTTT	CASSQLQGTGELFF
TRBV29-1	many	TRBJ1-1	.	TGCAGCGTGGGGACGTCGCGGGACACTGAAGCTTTCTTT	CSVGTSRDTEAFF
TRBV2	many	TRBJ2-4	TRBD1	TGTGCCAGCATAGGGGACAGTCCCAACATTCAGTACTTC	CASIGDSPNIQYF
TRBV3-1	.	TRBJ1-3	.	TGTGCCAGCAGCCAGTCTACAGGGACTGGAAACACCATATATTTT	CASSQSTGTGNTIYF
TRBV29-1	many	TRBJ1-1	.	TGCAGCGTTGAGATGAACAGCTTGAACACTGAAGCTTTCTTT	CSVEMNSLNTEAFF
TRBV11-1	many	TRBJ2-3	TRBD1	TGTGCCAGCAGCTTGGGGACAGGGGCCACAGATACGCAGTATTTT	CASSLGTGATDTQYF
TRBV6-1	many	TRBJ2-7	.	TGTGCCAGCAGTGAACTAGCGAGCAACGAGCAGTACTTC	CASSELASNEQYF
TRBV12-5	many	TRBJ2-3	TRBD1	TGTGCTAGTGCCATGGACAGGGTAGCAGATACGCAGTATTTT	CASAMDRVADTQYF
TRBV11-2	many	TRBJ2-6	.	TGTGCCAGCAGCTCCCCTGTCTCTGGGGCCAACGTCCTGACTTTC	CASSSPVSGANVLTF
TRBV28	many	TRBJ2-7	.	TGTGCCAGCCAATCTACAGAGCAGTACTTC	CASQSTEQYF
TRBV27	many	TRBJ1-5	.	TGTGCCAGCAGTTTCGCTGGGGGACGGCCCGAGGAGCAGCCCCAGCATTTT	CASSFAGGRPEEQPQHF
TRBV28	many	TRBJ2-7	.	TGTGCCAGCAGCTACACTCAGGGTCCCTACGAGCAGTACTTC	CASSYTQGPYEQYF
TRBV5-1	.	TRBJ2-5	TRBD2	TGCGCCAGCTCCCAATTAGCGGGAGGAGTACAAGAGACCCAGTACTTC	CASSQLAGGVQETQYF
TRBV11-3	many	TRBJ1-1	.	TGTGCCAGCAGCCGGGAGGGTCTTGGGTTGACTTTCTTT	CASSREGLGLTFF
TRBV7-3	once	TRBJ2-3	.	TGTGCCAGCAGCTTACTCCGGGGCCCAGACATCCCAGATACGCAGTATTTT	CASSLLRGPDIPDTQYF
TRBV28	many	TRBJ2-5	.	TGTGCCAGCAGACTCGACAAAGAGACCCAGTACTTC	CASRLDKETQYF
TRBV19	.	TRBJ2-3	TRBD1	TGTGCCAGTACCGAATGGTACAGGGGAACAGATACGCAGTATTTT	CASTEWYRGTDTQYF
TRBV7-2	many	TRBJ2-1	.	TGTGCCGGCAGCTTATACCAACCCACAGTGCAGGGTCCAAGCTCCTACAATGAGCAGTTCTTC	CAGSLYQPTVQGPSSYNEQFF